This TCR beta chain was recovered during a study of T cells expressing NK-cell markers. The overall study: Investigators obtained TCR beta repertoires from sorted CD3+CD56+NKG2C+, CD3+CD56+NKG2C- and CD3+CD56-NKG2C+ T cells. HCMV seropositivity characterized most of the eight sequenced donors, and seronegativity one. Whole-study results and caveats: Dominant NKG2C+ clonotypes made up about 1.0-7.5% of CD8+ T cells in about six donors.

As to this clonotype: Its antigen is currently unknown.

The CDR3 spans 13 residues. Germline lookup yields CDR1 LNHDA and CDR2 SQIVND (reference sequence). The authors made TCR beta cDNA libraries by 5'RACE template switching. This switching added a universal primer site and UMIs. For each CDR3 protein, TCRdb gives one entry from its re-call of the 5' RACE reads, without DNA. Recorded for this sample: a few hundred thousand distinct CDR3 sequences. Sequencing was carried out using blood T cells: a sorted CD56 or NKG2C T cell subset, CD4+ or CD8+ T cells, or bulk PBMC T cells (not recorded which). This TCR was sampled from a man aged 18-70 years in good health. The chain joins TRBV19 to TRBJ1-3; TCRdb designates TRBD1, a call that cannot be tested without DNA. CDR3 amino acids: CATAGVIGNTIYF.